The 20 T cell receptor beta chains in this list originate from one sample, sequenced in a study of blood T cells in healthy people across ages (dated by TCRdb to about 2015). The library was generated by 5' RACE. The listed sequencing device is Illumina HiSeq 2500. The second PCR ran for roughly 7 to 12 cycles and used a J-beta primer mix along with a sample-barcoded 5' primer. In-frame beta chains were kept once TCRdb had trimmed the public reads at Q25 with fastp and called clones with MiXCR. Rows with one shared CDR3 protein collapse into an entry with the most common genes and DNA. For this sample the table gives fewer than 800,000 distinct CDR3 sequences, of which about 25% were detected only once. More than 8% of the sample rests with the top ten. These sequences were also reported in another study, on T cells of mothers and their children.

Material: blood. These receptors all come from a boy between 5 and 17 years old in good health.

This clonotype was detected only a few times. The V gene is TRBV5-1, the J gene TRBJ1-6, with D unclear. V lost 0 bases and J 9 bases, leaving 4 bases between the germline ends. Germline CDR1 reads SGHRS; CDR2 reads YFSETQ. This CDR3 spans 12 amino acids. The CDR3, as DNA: TGCGCCAGCAGCTTGGAGGGTTCACCCCTCCACTTT. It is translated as CASSLEGSPLHF.

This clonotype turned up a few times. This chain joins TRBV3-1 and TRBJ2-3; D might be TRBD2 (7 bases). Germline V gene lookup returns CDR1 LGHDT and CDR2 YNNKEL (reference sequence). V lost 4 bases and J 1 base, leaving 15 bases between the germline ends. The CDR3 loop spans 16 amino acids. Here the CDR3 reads CASSPAGALRTDTQYF. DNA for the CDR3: TGTGCCAGCAGCCCTGCGGGGGCCCTTCGCACAGATACGCAGTATTTT.

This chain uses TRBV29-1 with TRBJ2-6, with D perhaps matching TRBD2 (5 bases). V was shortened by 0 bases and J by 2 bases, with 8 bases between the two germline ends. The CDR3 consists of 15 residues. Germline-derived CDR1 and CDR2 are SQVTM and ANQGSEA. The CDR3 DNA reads TGCAGCGTTGAAGAGGTCGGGGCTGGGGCCAACGTCCTGACTTTC. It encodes CSVEEVGAGANVLTF.

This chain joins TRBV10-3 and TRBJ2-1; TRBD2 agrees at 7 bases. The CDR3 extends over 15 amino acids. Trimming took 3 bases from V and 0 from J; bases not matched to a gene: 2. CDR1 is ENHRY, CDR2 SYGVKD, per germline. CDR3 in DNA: TGTGCCATCAGTGAACGACTAGCCTCCTACAATGAGCAGTTCTTC. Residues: CAISERLASYNEQFF.

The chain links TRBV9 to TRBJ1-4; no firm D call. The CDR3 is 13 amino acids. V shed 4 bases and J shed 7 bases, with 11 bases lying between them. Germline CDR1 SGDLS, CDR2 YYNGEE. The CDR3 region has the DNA TGTGCCAGCAGCCCACCCGCGGTTGAAAAACTGTTTTTT. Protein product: CASSPPAVEKLFF.

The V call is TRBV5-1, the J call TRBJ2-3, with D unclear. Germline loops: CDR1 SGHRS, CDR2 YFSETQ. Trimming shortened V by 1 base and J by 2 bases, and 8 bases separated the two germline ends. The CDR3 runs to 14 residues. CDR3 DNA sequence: TGCGCCAGCAGCTTGACGGCCACCACAGATACGCAGTATTTT. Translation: CASSLTATTDTQYF.

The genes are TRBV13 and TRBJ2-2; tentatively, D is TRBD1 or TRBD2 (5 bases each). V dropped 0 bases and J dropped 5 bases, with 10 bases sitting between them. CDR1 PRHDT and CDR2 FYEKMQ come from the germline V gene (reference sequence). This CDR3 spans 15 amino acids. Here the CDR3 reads CASSLGLRGTGELFF. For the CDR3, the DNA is TGTGCCAGCAGCTTAGGCCTGAGGGGAACCGGGGAGCTGTTTTTT.

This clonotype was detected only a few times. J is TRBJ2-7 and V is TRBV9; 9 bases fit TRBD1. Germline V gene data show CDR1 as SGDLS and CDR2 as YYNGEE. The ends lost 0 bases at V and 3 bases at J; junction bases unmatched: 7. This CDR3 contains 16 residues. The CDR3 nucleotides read TGTGCCAGCAGCGTAGAGGGACAGGGCATGATCTACGAGCAGTACTTC. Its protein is CASSVEGQGMIYEQYF.

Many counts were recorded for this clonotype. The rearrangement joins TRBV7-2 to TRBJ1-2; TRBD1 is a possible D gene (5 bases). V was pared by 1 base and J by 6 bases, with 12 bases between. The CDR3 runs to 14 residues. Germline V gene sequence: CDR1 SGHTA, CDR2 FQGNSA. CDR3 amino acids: CASSLDPGQNGYTF. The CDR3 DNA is TGTGCCAGCAGCTTAGATCCGGGGCAGAATGGCTACACCTTC.

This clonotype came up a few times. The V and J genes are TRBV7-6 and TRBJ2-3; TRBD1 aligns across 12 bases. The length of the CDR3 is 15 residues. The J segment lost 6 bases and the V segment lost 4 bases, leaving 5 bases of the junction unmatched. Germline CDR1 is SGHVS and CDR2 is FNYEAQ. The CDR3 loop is CASSSPGQGADTQYF. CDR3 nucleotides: TGTGCCAGCAGCTCACCGGGACAGGGGGCCGATACGCAGTATTTT.

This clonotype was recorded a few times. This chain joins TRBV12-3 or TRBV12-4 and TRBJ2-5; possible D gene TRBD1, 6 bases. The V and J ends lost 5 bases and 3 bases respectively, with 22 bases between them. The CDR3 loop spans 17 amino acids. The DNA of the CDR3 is TGTGCCAGCAGTCCCCCCATGGCCCCTCAGGGGAAAGAGACCCAGTACTTC. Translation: CASSPPMAPQGKETQYF.

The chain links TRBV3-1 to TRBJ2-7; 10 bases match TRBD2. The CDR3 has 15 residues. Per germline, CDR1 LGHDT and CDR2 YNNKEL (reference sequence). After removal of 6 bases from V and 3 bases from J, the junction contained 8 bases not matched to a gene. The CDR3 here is CASSPVLAGVYEQYF. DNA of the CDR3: TGTGCCAGCAGTCCCGTGCTAGCGGGAGTCTACGAGCAGTACTTC.

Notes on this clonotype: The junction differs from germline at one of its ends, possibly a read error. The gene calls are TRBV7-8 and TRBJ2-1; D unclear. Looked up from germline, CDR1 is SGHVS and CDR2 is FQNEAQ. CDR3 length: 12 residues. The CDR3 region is CASRLVYNEQFF. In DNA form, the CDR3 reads TGTGCCAGCAGATTAGTGTACAATGAGCAGTTCTTC.

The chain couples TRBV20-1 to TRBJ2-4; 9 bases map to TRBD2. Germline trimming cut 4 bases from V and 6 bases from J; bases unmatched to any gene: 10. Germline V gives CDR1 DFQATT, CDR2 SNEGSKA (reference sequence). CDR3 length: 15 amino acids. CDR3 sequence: CSAKLAGATRNIQYF. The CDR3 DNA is TGCAGTGCTAAATTAGCGGGAGCCACCCGAAACATTCAGTACTTC.

CDR3: CASRPGGNNEQFF. In nucleotides, the CDR3 is TGTGCCAGCAGGCCAGGGGGGAACAATGAGCAGTTCTTC. V and J are TRBV6-2 or TRBV6-3 and TRBJ2-1, with D perhaps matching TRBD1 (7 bases). Germline assignment: CDR1 MNHEY and CDR2 SVGEGT. The CDR3 has 13 amino acids. V was clipped by 6 bases and J by 5 bases, with 11 bases between them.

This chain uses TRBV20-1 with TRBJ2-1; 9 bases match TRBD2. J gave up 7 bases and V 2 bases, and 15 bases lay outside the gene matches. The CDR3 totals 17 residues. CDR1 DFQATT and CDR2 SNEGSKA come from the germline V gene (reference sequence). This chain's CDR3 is CSARTKLAGVINNEQFF. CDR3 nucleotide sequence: TGCAGTGCTAGAACTAAATTAGCGGGAGTTATTAATAATGAGCAGTTCTTC.

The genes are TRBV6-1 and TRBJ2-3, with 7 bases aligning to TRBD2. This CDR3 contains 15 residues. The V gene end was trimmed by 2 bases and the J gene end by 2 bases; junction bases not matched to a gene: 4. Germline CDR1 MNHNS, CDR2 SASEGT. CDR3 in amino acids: CASSERGRATDTQYF. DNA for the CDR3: TGTGCCAGCAGTGAACGGGGGAGGGCCACAGATACGCAGTATTTT.

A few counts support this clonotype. The CDR3 nucleotides read TGCGCCAGCAGCCAAGATGTCGATCCGGGGGTAGGCTACACCTTC. It encodes CASSQDVDPGVGYTF. The V gene is TRBV4-3, the J gene TRBJ1-2; D possibly corresponds to TRBD1 (5 bases). The CDR3 contains 15 residues. The germline gives CDR1 LGHNA, CDR2 YSLEER. The V end lost 0 bases, the J end lost 8 bases, and 16 bases lay between the germline ends.

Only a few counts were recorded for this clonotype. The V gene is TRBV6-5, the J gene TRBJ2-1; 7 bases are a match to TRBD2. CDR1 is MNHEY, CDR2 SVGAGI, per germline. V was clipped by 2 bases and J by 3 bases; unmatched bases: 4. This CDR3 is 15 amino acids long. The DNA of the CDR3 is TGTGCCAGCAGTTACGGCGGGGACTACTACAATGAGCAGTTCTTC. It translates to CASSYGGDYYNEQFF.

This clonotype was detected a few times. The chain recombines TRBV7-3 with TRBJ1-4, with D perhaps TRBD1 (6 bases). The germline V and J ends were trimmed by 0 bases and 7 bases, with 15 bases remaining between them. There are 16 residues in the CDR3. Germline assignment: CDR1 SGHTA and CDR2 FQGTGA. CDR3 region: CASSLTGRGRGEKLFF. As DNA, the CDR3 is TGTGCCAGCAGCTTAACTGGTCGGGGGCGCGGTGAAAAACTGTTTTTT.